Following are 23 T cell receptor beta chains from one sample sequenced in a study of blood T cell repertoires in COVID-19. The table came from immunoSEQ multiplex PCR; TCRdb's copy has only in-frame clones and leaves some out. The table shows 130,000 to 150,000 clones, with roughly 90% occurring only once. Sequencing used peripheral blood. The receptors here all came from a woman between 50 and 59 years old with acute or convalescent COVID-19.

The chain has TRBV11-3 and TRBJ1-2; the D is unclear. Trimming took off 3 bases at V and 4 bases at J, with 6 bases between the two ends. Germline V lookup: CDR1 SGHNT, CDR2 YENEEA. The CDR3 contains 12 residues. CDR3 nucleotide sequence: TGTGCCAGCAGCTTGTCCTTCTATGGCTACACCTTC. This codes for CASSLSFYGYTF. The entire variable domain, with the rest obtained from reference TRBV11-3 and TRBJ1-2, is as follows: EAGVVQSPRYKIIEKKQPVAFWCNPISGHNTLYWYLQNLGQGPELLIRYENEEAVDDSQLPKDRFSAERLKGVDSTLKIQPAELGDSAVYLCASSLSFYGYTFGSGTRLTVV.

This chain uses TRBV7-8 with TRBJ1-2, with D possibly TRBD1 on 5 matching bases. V lost 4 bases to trimming and J lost 3 bases, with 15 bases between them. Germline V CDR1 and CDR2: SGHVS, FQNEAQ. This CDR3 contains 15 residues. The CDR3: CASSSVAGVHYGYTF. The CDR3 bases are TGTGCCAGCAGCTCTGTGGCGGGGGTCCACTATGGCTACACCTTC.

The chain has TRBV11-2 and TRBJ2-6, with a tentative D call TRBD1 (6 bases). Germline values: CDR1 SGHAT, CDR2 FQNNGV. The CDR3 totals 15 residues. The germline V and J ends were trimmed by 5 bases and 2 bases, with 10 bases remaining between them. For the CDR3, the DNA is TGTGCCAGCAGCAGAGACAGGACTGGGGCCAACGTCCTGACTTTC. This encodes CASSRDRTGANVLTF. Filled out from reference TRBV11-2 and TRBJ2-6, the complete variable domain reads EAGVAQSPRYKIIEKRQSVAFWCNPISGHATLYWYQQILGQGPKLLIQFQNNGVVDDSQLPKDRFSAERLKGVDSTLKIQPAKLEDSAVYLCASSRDRTGANVLTFGAGSRLTVL.

The chain is built from TRBV27 and TRBJ2-1; unclear D gene. V was shortened by 6 bases and J by 8 bases, with 8 bases between the two germline ends. CDR1 and CDR2 from the germline V gene are MNHEY and SMNVEV (reference sequence). The CDR3 length is 11 residues. The CDR3 here is CASRERYEQFF. The CDR3 DNA reads as TGTGCCAGCAGGGAGCGCTATGAGCAGTTCTTC.

This chain connects TRBV24-1 to TRBJ2-1, with 11 positions matching TRBD2. CDR1 is KGHDR, CDR2 SFDVKD, per germline. The junction had 5 bases not matched to a gene; V was cut back by 3 bases and J by 8 bases. The CDR3 sequence is 15 residues long. The CDR3 DNA reads as TGTGCCACCAGTGATACGGTACTAGCGGGAGATGAGCAGTTCTTC. This encodes CATSDTVLAGDEQFF.

V gene TRBV5-6 combines with J gene TRBJ2-1; 7 bases are shared with TRBD1. V lost 1 base to trimming and J lost 11 bases; unmatched junction nucleotides: 3. The germline V gene has CDR1 SGHDT and CDR2 YYEEEE. The CDR3 covers 12 residues. The CDR3 reads CASSLQGEKQFF. Here the CDR3 DNA reads TGTGCCAGCAGCTTGCAGGGGGAGAAGCAGTTCTTC.

The chain links TRBV4-2 to TRBJ1-1; TRBD1 matches at 9 bases. The J segment lost 5 bases and the V segment lost 1 base, leaving 8 bases of the junction unmatched. The CDR3 is 16 amino acids. Germline V gives CDR1 LGHNA, CDR2 YNFKEQ. The CDR3 DNA follows: TGTGCCAGCAGCCAAGTAGGGGACAGGGTATGGACTGAAGCTTTCTTT. Translation: CASSQVGDRVWTEAFF.

Details on this clone: No DNA is shown, since the ends of the CDR3 on it are uncertain; the CDR3 is the one TCRdb lists. V usage is TRBV23-1 and J usage is TRBJ2-2; the tabulated D call, TRBD1, remains unverified against the DNA. TRBV23-1 is noted as an ORF with a role that remains uncertain. The CDR3 is 22 amino acids in total, end residues counted. CDR3 amino acids: CASSQCRGPGSCFLSFLKELFF.

As regards this clone: This sample includes further DNA sequences coding for the same CDR3. The chain combines TRBV20-1 with TRBJ2-7; D possibly corresponds to TRBD2 (5 bases). V shed 2 bases and J shed 3 bases, with 5 bases lying between them. Germline V gives CDR1 DFQATT, CDR2 SNEGSKA (reference sequence). The CDR3 consists of 11 residues. The CDR3 DNA follows: TGCAGTGCTAGAAGCGGCTACGAGCAGTACTTC. It translates to CSARSGYEQYF.

The J gene is TRBJ2-7, the V gene TRBV7-7, with unresolved D. CDR1 and CDR2 from the germline V gene are SSHAT and FNYEAQ (reference sequence). This CDR3 spans 13 amino acids. The V gene lost 5 bases and the J gene lost 2 bases, with 10 bases spanning the gap. The CDR3 is CASSVTETYEQYF. The CDR3 nucleotides are TGTGCCAGCAGCGTGACTGAAACCTACGAGCAGTACTTC.

This chain uses TRBV27 with TRBJ1-1; 8 bases fit TRBD1. Germline V CDR1 and CDR2: MNHEY, SMNVEV (reference sequence). The CDR3 sequence is 16 residues long. Germline trimming cut 2 bases from V and 5 bases from J; bases unmatched to any gene: 10. The CDR3 bases are TGTGCCAGCAGTTTAGAACAGGGGGTGGGGAAAACTGAAGCTTTCTTT. Amino acid sequence: CASSLEQGVGKTEAFF.

The chain employs TRBV19 and TRBJ2-7; D perhaps matches TRBD1 (6 bases). V lost 8 bases and J 6 bases, leaving 14 bases between the germline ends. This CDR3 region has 12 residues. Germline CDR1 and CDR2: LNHDA and SQIVND (reference sequence). CDR3 sequence (DNA): TGTGCCAGTCAACAGGGTGCTAGCGAGCAGTACTTC. Translation gives CASQQGASEQYF.

This clone occurred once. V usage is TRBV7-8 and J usage is TRBJ1-1, with a possible D match to TRBD1 (6 bases). Trimming stripped 4 bases from V and 2 bases from J, with 14 bases between. Germline CDR1 SGHVS, CDR2 FQNEAQ. This CDR3 is built from 15 residues. CDR3 sequence: CASSSLRGQNTEAFF. The DNA of the CDR3 is TGTGCCAGCAGCTCGTTAAGGGGACAAAACACTGAAGCTTTCTTT.

The chain has TRBV11-2 and TRBJ2-6; a possible D gene is TRBD1 (5 bases). The V gene lost 10 bases and the J gene lost 0 bases, with 16 bases spanning the gap. The germline V gene encodes CDR1 SGHAT and CDR2 FQNNGV. The CDR3 runs 16 residues. DNA for the CDR3: TGTGCCACCGACGCAGGGTTGAACTCTGGGGCCAACGTCCTGACTTTC. It is translated as CATDAGLNSGANVLTF.

This rearrangement joins TRBV10-2 to TRBJ2-2; 9 nucleotides agree with TRBD1. In germline, CDR1 is WSHSY, CDR2 SAAADI. With V trimmed by 6 bases and J by 5 bases, 4 bases remained unmatched. The CDR3 is 14 residues long. The CDR3, as DNA: TGCGCCAGCAGGGGACAGGGTGAAACCGGGGAGCTGTTTTTT. Amino acid sequence: CASRGQGETGELFF.

The V gene is TRBV7-2, the J gene TRBJ2-1; D is ambiguous. This CDR3 is built from 13 residues. CDR1 SGHTA and CDR2 FQGNSA come from the germline V gene. The V and J ends lost 2 bases and 4 bases respectively, with 6 bases between them. The CDR3 reads CASSLTPYNEQFF. CDR3 coding DNA: TGTGCCAGCAGCTTAACACCGTACAATGAGCAGTTCTTC.

The chain has TRBV4-1 and TRBJ2-3, with TRBD2 as a possible D gene (6 bases). The germline gives CDR1 MGHRA, CDR2 YSYEKL. This CDR3 has 17 residues. The germline V and J ends were trimmed by 0 bases and 6 bases, with 19 bases remaining between them. The CDR3 DNA is TGCGCCAGCAGCCAAGATAGACAAGGTCTCGCGGGGGATACGCAGTATTTT. Its translation is CASSQDRQGLAGDTQYF.

The chain employs TRBV3-1 (or the pseudogene TRBV3-2) and TRBJ2-1; D possibly corresponds to TRBD2 (6 bases). This CDR3 has 12 residues. V lost 5 bases to trimming and J lost 7 bases, with 9 bases between them. The germline CDR1 and CDR2 sequences are LGHDT and YNNKEL (reference sequence). The CDR3 here is CASSGGWNEQFF. In DNA form, the CDR3 reads TGTGCCAGCAGCGGAGGGTGGAATGAGCAGTTCTTC.

This rearrangement joins TRBV11-2 to TRBJ1-1; possibly TRBD1 for D (5 bases). V was pared by 1 base and J by 2 bases, with 11 bases between. The CDR3 runs to 15 residues. The germline CDR1 and CDR2 sequences are SGHAT and FQNNGV. The CDR3 protein is CASSLVKGKNTEAFF. The CDR3 DNA reads TGTGCCAGCAGCTTAGTAAAGGGGAAAAACACTGAAGCTTTCTTT.

This clone was seen just once. V is TRBV30 and J is TRBJ2-2, with 8 nucleotides matching TRBD1. Germline V lookup: CDR1 GTSNPN, CDR2 SVGIG (reference sequence). The CDR3 runs 16 residues. The J segment lost 6 bases and the V segment lost 8 bases, leaving 17 bases of the junction unmatched. The CDR3 is CARSGGRNSPAGELFF. The CDR3 bases are TGTGCCCGCTCAGGGGGCCGGAACTCTCCGGCCGGGGAGCTGTTTTTT.

This chain connects TRBV24-1 to TRBJ1-4; 10 positions agree with TRBD1. Trimming removed 2 bases from V and 8 bases from J; junction bases left unmatched: 4. This CDR3 region has 15 residues. CDR1 and CDR2 (germline): KGHDR, SFDVKD. The CDR3, as DNA: TGTGCCACCAGTGATTGGGGGACAGGGGAGGAAAAACTGTTTTTT. Its protein is CATSDWGTGEEKLFF.

The chain couples TRBV24-1 to TRBJ1-3; the match to TRBD1 covers 9 bases. After removal of 4 bases from V and 0 bases from J, the junction contained 6 bases not matched to a gene. Germline V gene lookup returns CDR1 KGHDR and CDR2 SFDVKD. CDR3 length: 17 amino acids. The CDR3 sequence is CATSDSDRGSSGNTIYF. The CDR3 DNA sequence: TGTGCCACCAGTGACTCTGACAGGGGGAGCTCTGGAAACACCATATATTTT.

The rearrangement joins TRBV6-6 to TRBJ2-3, with D perhaps TRBD2 (6 bases). The V gene's germline CDR1 is MNHNY and CDR2 SVGAGI (reference sequence). V was clipped by 2 bases and J by 2 bases, with 14 bases between them. The CDR3 spans 16 residues. The DNA of the CDR3 is TGTGCCAGCAGTTACATGGTAGCGGAGAACACAGATACGCAGTATTTT. Encoded protein: CASSYMVAENTDTQYF.